This T cell receptor beta chain stems from a study of blood T cell repertoires in COVID-19. The CDR3 has 14 amino acids. Germline V gene sequence: CDR1 LNHDA, CDR2 SQIVND (reference sequence). The ends were cut back, 4 bases at V and 7 bases at J, with 16 bases in the middle. Everyone who took part was roughly 18 to 90 years old, and they came from fewer than 25 US areas. In the original processing: The assay estimated nucleated cells by amplifying reference gene primers. Clones were read by immunoSEQ multiplex PCR, and TCRdb kept only the in-frame ones, dropping some. V and J calls and clone size come straight from that table; D and trimming were deduced from the DNA. This table has some 260,000 clones, about 86% appearing once.

This clonotype originated in a man aged 25-45 years with acute COVID-19. The sample was PBMCs or T cells enriched from blood (not recorded which). The rearrangement uses TRBV19 and TRBJ1-1; D unresolved. The CDR3 nucleotides read TGTGCCAGTAGTAAAGGGCCCATAGGAGGTGAAGCTTTCTTT. This sequence encodes CASSKGPIGGEAFF.